This T cell receptor beta chain was identified during a study of T cell changes during pregnancy in multiple sclerosis. The J segment lost 6 bases and the V segment lost 4 bases, leaving 8 bases of the junction unmatched. Germline V gene lookup returns CDR1 LNHDA and CDR2 SQIVND (reference sequence). There are 15 residues in the CDR3. Clones were sequenced by immunoSEQ multiplex PCR, and TCRdb holds only the in-frame ones, with some missing. The data contain about 110,000 clones, 80% to 95% of them singletons. The rearrangement joins TRBV19 to TRBJ1-4, with TRBD1 matching over 7 bases. The material was peripheral blood, obtained in the third trimester of pregnancy. The source is a female donor with multiple sclerosis, enrolled in a pregnancy study. As DNA, the CDR3 is TGTGCCAGTAGTAAAACAGGGGCGGTCGATGAAAAACTGTTTTTT. Translating gives CASSKTGAVDEKLFF.